This T cell receptor (beta chain) stems from a study of siplizumab effects on memory and regulatory T cells. Study findings and constraints: The apparent diversity of naive T cells exceeded that of memory cells, and naive T cells seemed to make a major contribution to the alloresponse. Sequences below about 10^-5 frequency were poorly captured, limiting mapping of alloreactive clones.

Assays covered roughly 10^5 TCR templates per sample. Libraries were prepared by immunoSEQ multiplex PCR; TCRdb keeps only in-frame clonotypes and omits some of them. The repertoire consists of under 140,000 clones, with 92% occurring once and the leading ten covering 1% to 1.5%. The junction had 9 bases not matched to a gene; V was cut back by 3 bases and J by 5 bases. This CDR3 has 16 amino acids. Germline V gene lookup returns CDR1 LNHDA and CDR2 SQIVND (reference sequence). As regards this clone: What it binds is unknown.

The rearrangement uses TRBV19 and TRBJ1-5, with TRBD1 matching over 8 bases. Input material: CD4+ T cells sorted from blood. This receptor was identified in a human donor in good health. The CDR3 here is CASSMGGTGKYQPQHF. In DNA, the CDR3 is TGTGCCAGTAGTATGGGGGGGACAGGAAAATATCAGCCCCAGCATTTT.